This T cell receptor (beta chain) stems from a study of CD4 T cell repertoires in COVID-19 (dated by TCRdb to about 2021). For context, the study as a whole: To analyze cross-reactivity, CFSE-low cells were expanded with IL-2 for approximately 10 days and then labeled again and restimulated with spike proteins from other coronaviruses. In COVID-19-recovered individuals, the study described naturally processed CD4+ T cell responses to SARS-CoV-2 spike and nucleoprotein and used TCR Vbeta sequencing to evaluate clonal composition. In three recovered individuals, the researchers analyzed the TCR Vbeta repertoire of SARS-CoV-2-reactive T cells at the subset level. Summary of the overall study and its limitations: Consistent with cross-reactivity, between about 7 and 27% of SARS-CoV-2 clonotypes also showed up in secondary cultures stimulated with SARS-CoV and/or HKU1 spike. Several of the most expanded SARS-CoV-2-reactive clonotypes were present in two or all three memory subsets, which suggests intraclonal diversification.

CDR1 and CDR2 were assigned from the germline V gene as WSHSY and SAAADI. CDR3 length: 14 amino acids, cysteine to phenylalanine. Only CDR3 DNA remains: 42 bases, in frame from the first base. Trimming removed 7 bases from V and 5 bases from J, leaving 18 bases between the germline ends. Uncultured memory T cell samples were subjected to sequencing directly after ex vivo isolation. CD4+ total memory, central memory, effector memory and circulating T follicular helper cells were isolated from peripheral blood mononuclear cells. The library was built by means of the immunoSEQ multiplex PCR assay. On the authors' methods: The Chao-Jaccard similarity index and counts of shared clonotypes were used to quantify repertoire overlap between subsets. Here the immuneACCESS table is served through TCRdb, limited to in-frame sequences with V and J called. Missing clones are a known gap in these copies; in checked studies unresolved V genes cover under half, and the rest lacks a known reason. V, J and clone size are those of that table, while D and trimming were read from the DNA. The sample data list approximately 8,400 clones, and around 84% of these were observed just once. The ten largest clones take up about 2% of the sample.

To note about this clone: No cognate antigen has been identified for it. No base qualities exist here, and no much larger clone lies one base off it.

This material consisted of effector memory CD4+ T cells from blood, taken before the COVID-19 pandemic. The cell subset or site label, as the study defines it: CD4+ T effector memory cells. The TCR comes from a human donor who had COVID-19. Recombination joined TRBV10-2 with TRBJ2-7; tentative D gene TRBD2, with 6 bases matching. The bases read TGCGCCAGCAATCCGGGAGAGGGGCCGGACGAGCAGTACTTC. Translated, this gives CASNPGEGPDEQYF.